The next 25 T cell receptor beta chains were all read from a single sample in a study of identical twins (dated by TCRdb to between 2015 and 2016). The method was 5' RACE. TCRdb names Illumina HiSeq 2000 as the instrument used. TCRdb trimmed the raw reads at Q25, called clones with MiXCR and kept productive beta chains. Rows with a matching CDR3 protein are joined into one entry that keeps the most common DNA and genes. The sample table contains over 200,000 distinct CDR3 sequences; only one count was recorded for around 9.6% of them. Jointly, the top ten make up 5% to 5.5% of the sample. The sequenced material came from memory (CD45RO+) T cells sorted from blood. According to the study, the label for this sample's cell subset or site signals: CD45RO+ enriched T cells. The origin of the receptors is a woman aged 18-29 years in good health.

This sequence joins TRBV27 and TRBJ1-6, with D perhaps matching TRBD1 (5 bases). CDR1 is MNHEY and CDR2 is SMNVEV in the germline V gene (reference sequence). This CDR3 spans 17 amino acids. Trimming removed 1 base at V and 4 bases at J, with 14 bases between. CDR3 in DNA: TGTGCCAGCAGTTTATTCACGGGGGGGGGATATAATTCACCCCTCCACTTT. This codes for CASSLFTGGGYNSPLHF.

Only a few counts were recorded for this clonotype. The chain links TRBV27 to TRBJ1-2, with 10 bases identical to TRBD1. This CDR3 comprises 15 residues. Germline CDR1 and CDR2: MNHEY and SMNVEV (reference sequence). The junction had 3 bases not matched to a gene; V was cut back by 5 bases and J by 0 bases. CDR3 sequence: CASSRQGAANYGYTF. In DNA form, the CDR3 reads TGTGCCAGCAGTCGACAGGGGGCGGCTAACTATGGCTACACCTTC.

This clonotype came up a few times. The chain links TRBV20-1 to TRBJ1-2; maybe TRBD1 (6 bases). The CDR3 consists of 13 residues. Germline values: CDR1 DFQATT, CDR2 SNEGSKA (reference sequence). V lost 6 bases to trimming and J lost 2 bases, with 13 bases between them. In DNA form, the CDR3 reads TGCAGTGCGCTTTTCCAGGGGAACTATGGCTACACCTTC. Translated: CSALFQGNYGYTF.

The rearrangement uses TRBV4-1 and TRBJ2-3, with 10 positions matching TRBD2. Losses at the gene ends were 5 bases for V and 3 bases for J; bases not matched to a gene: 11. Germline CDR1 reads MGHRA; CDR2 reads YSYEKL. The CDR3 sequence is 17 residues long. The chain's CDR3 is CASSDPSGRRGTDTQYF. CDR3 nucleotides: TGCGCCAGCAGCGACCCTAGCGGGAGAAGAGGGACAGATACGCAGTATTTT.

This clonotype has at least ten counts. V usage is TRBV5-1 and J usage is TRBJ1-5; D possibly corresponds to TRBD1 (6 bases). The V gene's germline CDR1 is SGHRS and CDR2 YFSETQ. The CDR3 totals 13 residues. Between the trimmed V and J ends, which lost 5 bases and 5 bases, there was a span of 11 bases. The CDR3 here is CASSPGGDQPQHF. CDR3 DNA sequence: TGCGCCAGCAGTCCCGGGGGCGATCAGCCCCAGCATTTT.

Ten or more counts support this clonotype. The CDR3 DNA sequence: TGTGCCAGCAGTATTACCCACAGGGGAGTGGGCACAGATACGCAGTATTTT. This encodes CASSITHRGVGTDTQYF. V usage is TRBV12-3 or TRBV12-4 and J usage is TRBJ2-3, with 7 bases identical to TRBD1. V lost 5 bases, J lost 1 base, and 12 bases stayed unmatched. The CDR3 is 17 residues long.

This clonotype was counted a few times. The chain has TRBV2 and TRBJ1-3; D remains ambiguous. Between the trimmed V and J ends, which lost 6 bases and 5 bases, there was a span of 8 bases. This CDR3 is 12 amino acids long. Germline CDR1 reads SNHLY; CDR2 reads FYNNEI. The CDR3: CASRFYRNTIYF. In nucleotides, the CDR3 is TGTGCCAGCAGATTTTATAGAAACACCATATATTTT.

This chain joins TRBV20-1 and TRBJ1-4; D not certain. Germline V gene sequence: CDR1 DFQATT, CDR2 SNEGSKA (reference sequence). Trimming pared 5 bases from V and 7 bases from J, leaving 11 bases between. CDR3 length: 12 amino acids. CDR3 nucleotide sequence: TGCAGTGCTCTACTTTCCAGTGAAAAACTGTTTTTT. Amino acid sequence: CSALLSSEKLFF.

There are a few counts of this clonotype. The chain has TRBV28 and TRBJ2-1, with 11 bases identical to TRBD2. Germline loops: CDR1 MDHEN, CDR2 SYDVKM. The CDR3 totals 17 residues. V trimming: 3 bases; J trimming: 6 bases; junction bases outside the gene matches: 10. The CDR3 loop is CASSFPLAGGNFNEQFF. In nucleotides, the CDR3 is TGTGCCAGCAGTTTTCCGTTAGCGGGAGGGAACTTCAATGAGCAGTTCTTC.

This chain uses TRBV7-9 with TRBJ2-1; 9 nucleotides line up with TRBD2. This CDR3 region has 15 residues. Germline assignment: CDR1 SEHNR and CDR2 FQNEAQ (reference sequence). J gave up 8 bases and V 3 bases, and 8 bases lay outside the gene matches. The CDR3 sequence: CASSFGAGGGHEQFF. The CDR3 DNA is TGTGCCAGCAGCTTCGGAGCGGGAGGAGGCCATGAGCAGTTCTTC.

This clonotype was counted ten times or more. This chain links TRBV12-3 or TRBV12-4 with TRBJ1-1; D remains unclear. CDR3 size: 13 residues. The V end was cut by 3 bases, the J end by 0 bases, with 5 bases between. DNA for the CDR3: TGTGCCAGCAGTTTTGGGATGAACACTGAAGCTTTCTTT. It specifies CASSFGMNTEAFF.

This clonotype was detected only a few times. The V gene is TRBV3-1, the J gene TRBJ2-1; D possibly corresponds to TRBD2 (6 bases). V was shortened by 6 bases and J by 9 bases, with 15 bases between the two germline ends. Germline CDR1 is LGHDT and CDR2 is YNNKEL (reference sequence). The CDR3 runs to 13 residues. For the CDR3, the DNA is TGTGCCAGCAGGCCGACTAGTTTAGGTGAGCAGTTCTTC. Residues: CASRPTSLGEQFF.

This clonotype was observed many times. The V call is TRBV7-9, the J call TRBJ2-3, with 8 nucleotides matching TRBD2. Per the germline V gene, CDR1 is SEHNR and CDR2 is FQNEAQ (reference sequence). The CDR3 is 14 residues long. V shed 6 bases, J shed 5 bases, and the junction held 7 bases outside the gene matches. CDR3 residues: CASSLSGGGDTQYF. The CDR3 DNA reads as TGTGCCAGCAGTTTAAGCGGGGGAGGAGATACGCAGTATTTT.

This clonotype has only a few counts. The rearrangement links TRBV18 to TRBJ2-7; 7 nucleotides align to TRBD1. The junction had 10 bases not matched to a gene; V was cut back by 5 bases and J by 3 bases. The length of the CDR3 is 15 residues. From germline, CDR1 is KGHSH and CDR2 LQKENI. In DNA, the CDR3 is TGTGCCAGCTCAGACAGGGTAAACAGTGGCTACGAGCAGTACTTC. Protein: CASSDRVNSGYEQYF. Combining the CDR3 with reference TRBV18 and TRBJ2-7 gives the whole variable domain NAGVMQNPRHLVRRRGQEARLRCSPMKGHSHVYWYRQLPEEGLKFMVYLQKENIIDESGMPKERFSAEFPKEGPSILRIQQVVRGDSAAYFCASSDRVNSGYEQYFGPGTRLTVT.

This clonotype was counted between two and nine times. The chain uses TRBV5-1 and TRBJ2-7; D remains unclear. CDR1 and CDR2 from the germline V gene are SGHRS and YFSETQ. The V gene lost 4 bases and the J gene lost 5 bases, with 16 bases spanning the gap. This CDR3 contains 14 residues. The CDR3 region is CASSQDRAVNEQYF. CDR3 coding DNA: TGCGCCAGCAGCCAAGACCGAGCAGTCAACGAGCAGTACTTC.

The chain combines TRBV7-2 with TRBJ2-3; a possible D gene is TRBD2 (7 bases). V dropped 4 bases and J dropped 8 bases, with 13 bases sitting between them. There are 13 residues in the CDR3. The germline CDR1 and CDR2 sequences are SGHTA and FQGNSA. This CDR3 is CASSSPGEGTQYF. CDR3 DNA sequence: TGTGCCAGCAGCTCCCCAGGGGAGGGTACGCAGTATTTT.

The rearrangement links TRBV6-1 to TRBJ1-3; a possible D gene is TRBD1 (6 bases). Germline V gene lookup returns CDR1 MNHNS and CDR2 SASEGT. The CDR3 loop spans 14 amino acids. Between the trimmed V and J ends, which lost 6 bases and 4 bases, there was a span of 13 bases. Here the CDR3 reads CASRDTGSGNTIYF. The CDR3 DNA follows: TGTGCCAGCAGAGACACAGGGTCCGGAAACACCATATATTTT.

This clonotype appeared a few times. The CDR3 reads CASRQGETQYF. CDR3 bases: TGTGCCAGCAGACAGGGAGAGACCCAGTACTTC. The V call is TRBV2, the J call TRBJ2-5; weak D call: TRBD1 (6 bases). Trimming removed 6 bases from V and 4 bases from J, with 6 bases in between. Looked up from germline, CDR1 is SNHLY and CDR2 is FYNNEI. This CDR3 spans 11 amino acids.

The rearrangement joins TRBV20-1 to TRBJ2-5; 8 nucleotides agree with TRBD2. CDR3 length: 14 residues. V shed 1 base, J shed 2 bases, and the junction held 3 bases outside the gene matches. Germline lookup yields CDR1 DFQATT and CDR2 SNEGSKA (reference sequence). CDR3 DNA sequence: TGCAGTGCTAGAGCCGGGACTAGTCAAGAGACCCAGTACTTC. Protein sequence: CSARAGTSQETQYF.

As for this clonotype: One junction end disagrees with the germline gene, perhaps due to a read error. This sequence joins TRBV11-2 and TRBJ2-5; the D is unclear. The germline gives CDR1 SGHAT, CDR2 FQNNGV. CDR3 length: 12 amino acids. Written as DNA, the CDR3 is TGTGCCAGCAGCAGGACCAAAGAGACCCTGTACTTC. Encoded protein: CASSRTKETLYF.

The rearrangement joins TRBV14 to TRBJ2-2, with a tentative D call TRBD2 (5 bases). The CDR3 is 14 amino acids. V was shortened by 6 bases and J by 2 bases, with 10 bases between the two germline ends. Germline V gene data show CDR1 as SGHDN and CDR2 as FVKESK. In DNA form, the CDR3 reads TGTGCCAGCAGGGCCGGGATTAACACCGGGGAGCTGTTTTTT. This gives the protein CASRAGINTGELFF.

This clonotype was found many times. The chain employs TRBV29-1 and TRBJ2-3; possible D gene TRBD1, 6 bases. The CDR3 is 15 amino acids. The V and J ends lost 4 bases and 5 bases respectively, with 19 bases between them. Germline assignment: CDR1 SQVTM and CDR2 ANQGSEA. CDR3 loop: CSVGRTRGIGDTQYF. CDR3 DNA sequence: TGCAGCGTTGGTCGGACGAGGGGGATAGGAGATACGCAGTATTTT.

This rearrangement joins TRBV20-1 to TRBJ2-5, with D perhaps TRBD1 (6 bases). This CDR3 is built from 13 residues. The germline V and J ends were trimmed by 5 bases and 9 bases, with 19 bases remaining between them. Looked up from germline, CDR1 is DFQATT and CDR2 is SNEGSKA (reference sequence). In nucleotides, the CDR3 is TGCAGTGCTCGCTCAGGCTCCCCAGGGGCCCAGTACTTC. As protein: CSARSGSPGAQYF.

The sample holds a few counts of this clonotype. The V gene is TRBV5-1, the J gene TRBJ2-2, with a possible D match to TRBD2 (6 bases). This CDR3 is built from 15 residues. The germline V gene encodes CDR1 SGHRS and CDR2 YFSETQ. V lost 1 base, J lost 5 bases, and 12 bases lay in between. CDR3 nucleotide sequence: TGCGCCAGCAGCTTGACTAGCTTGGGTACCGGGGAGCTGTTTTTT. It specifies CASSLTSLGTGELFF. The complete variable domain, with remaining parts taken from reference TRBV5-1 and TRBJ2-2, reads KAGVTQTPRYLIKTRGQQVTLSCSPISGHRSVSWYQQTPGQGLQFLFEYFSETQRNKGNFPGRFSGRQFSNSRSEMNVSTLELGDSALYLCASSLTSLGTGELFFGEGSRLTVL.

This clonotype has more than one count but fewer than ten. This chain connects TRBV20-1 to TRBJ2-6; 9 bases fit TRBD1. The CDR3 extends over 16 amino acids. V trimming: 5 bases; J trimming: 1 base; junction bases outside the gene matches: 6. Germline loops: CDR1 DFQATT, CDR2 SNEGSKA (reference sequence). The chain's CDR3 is CSAAGQGKSGANVLTF. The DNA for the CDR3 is TGCAGTGCTGCTGGACAGGGGAAGTCTGGGGCCAACGTCCTGACTTTC.